This T cell receptor (beta chain) was identified in a study of glioma-infiltrating T cells. The iRepertoire nested amplicon-rescue multiplex PCR amplified TCR alpha and beta CDR3s from RNA. Each CDR3 protein gets one entry after TCRdb re-called the multiplex PCR reads with MiXCR. Altogether about 110,000 distinct CDR3 sequences are present, 25% to 30% being singletons, with the ten largest covering 35%. There are many counts of this clonotype. The CDR3 runs 14 residues. Germline CDR1 is SGHTA and CDR2 is FQGNSA. V was cut by 1 base and J by 11 bases, with 17 bases left in between. What was sequenced was glioma tissue, nonneoplastic brain tissue, or PBMCs (not recorded which). The chain uses TRBV7-2 and TRBJ1-1; the D gene is possibly TRBD1 (5 bases). The receptor comes from a human donor with low-grade glioma or glioblastoma, undergoing nonglioma brain surgery, or in good health (not recorded which). The CDR3 loop is CASSLDDSTGPAFF. For the CDR3, the DNA is TGTGCCAGCAGCTTAGATGATAGTACAGGCCCCGCTTTCTTT.